This T cell receptor beta chain is from a study of read filtering for tumor transcriptome and immune sequencing. With 5 bases clipped from V and 5 bases from J, the junction kept 11 bases outside the gene matches. Germline CDR1 MNHNS, CDR2 SASEGT. The CDR3 has 16 amino acids. This clonotype was counted at least ten times. Molecular barcoded adaptors covering alpha/delta and beta/gamma chains were used on around 370 ng RNA. TCRdb processed the reads anew with MiXCR; each CDR3 protein has one entry. Of 30,000 to 35,000 distinct CDR3 sequences listed, approximately 17% are singletons. This receptor was taken from a donor aged 40 or over with multiple myeloma. The chain has TRBV6-1 and TRBJ2-5; 10 bases align to TRBD1. Sequencing input: a population of CD138-negative cells sorted from bone marrow. The CDR3 DNA reads TGTGCCAGCAGTTCCCGTGGGAGGACAGGGGGGGAGACCCAGTACTTC. Translating gives CASSSRGRTGGETQYF.